Each of the 12 T cell receptor beta chains below was sequenced from the same sample in a study of shared clonotypes between healthy human individuals. TCRdb's table, derived via immunoSEQ multiplex PCR, lists solely in-frame clones and lacks some. The table records tens of thousands of clones, 62% of them present only once. Sequenced sample: memory CD8+ T cells sorted from blood. Specified subset: CD45RO+ cells pooled with CCR7-negative TemRA cells. Receptor source: a man aged 25-45 years in good health.

The chain combines TRBV28 with TRBJ2-3; D is undetermined. Trimming took off 1 base at V and 6 bases at J, with 11 bases between the two ends. The germline CDR1 and CDR2 sequences are MDHEN and SYDVKM. The CDR3 is made up of 14 amino acids. This CDR3 is CASSLYNNVDTQYF. In DNA form, the CDR3 reads TGTGCCAGCAGTTTATATAACAACGTTGATACGCAGTATTTT.

There are many counts of this clone. DNA for the CDR3: TGTGCCAGCAGCCCAGTTTCCGGGCGGGAGGGCAATGAGCAGTTCTTC. This sequence encodes CASSPVSGREGNEQFF. This chain connects TRBV7-9 to TRBJ2-1; 9 bases align to TRBD2. CDR3 length: 16 residues. Germline-derived CDR1 and CDR2 are SEHNR and FQNEAQ (reference sequence). With 5 bases clipped from V and 6 bases from J, the junction kept 11 bases outside the gene matches.

This chain links TRBV2 with TRBJ2-7; D possibly corresponds to TRBD1 (6 bases). The CDR3 is 15 residues long. CDR1 is SNHLY, CDR2 FYNNEI, per germline. The germline V and J ends were trimmed by 4 bases and 2 bases, with 15 bases remaining between them. The CDR3 nucleotides are TGTGCCAGCAGTGTGGGACAAGAATTCCCCTACGAGCAGTACTTC. It specifies CASSVGQEFPYEQYF. Variable domain in full (rest from reference TRBV2 and TRBJ2-7): EPEVTQTPSHQVTQMGQEVILRCVPISNHLYFYWYRQILGQKVEFLVSFYNNEISEKSEIFDDQFSVERPDGSNFTLKIRSTKLEDSAMYFCASSVGQEFPYEQYFGPGTRLTVT.

On this clone itself: Other DNA sequences from this sample encode an identical CDR3 as well. CDR3 DNA: TGCAGCGTGGGACGCATGAACACTGAAGCTTTCTTT. Translating gives CSVGRMNTEAFF. The chain combines TRBV29-1 with TRBJ1-1, with TRBD1 as a possible D gene (5 bases). The CDR3 runs 12 residues. The V end was cut by 6 bases, the J end by 0 bases, with 8 bases between. Per germline, CDR1 SQVTM and CDR2 ANQGSEA.

This clone was detected many times. DNA of the CDR3: TGTGCCAGCATGGAAGCGTTAGGAGGGGCAGATACGCAGTATTTT. The encoded protein is CASMEALGGADTQYF. The J gene is TRBJ2-3, the V gene TRBV6-1; possibly TRBD2 for D (6 bases). The germline V and J ends were trimmed by 7 bases and 4 bases, with 18 bases remaining between them. The CDR3 sequence is 15 residues long. Germline values: CDR1 MNHNS, CDR2 SASEGT.

The CDR3 sequence: CASSLGGQGQLFF. As DNA, the CDR3 is TGTGCCAGCAGCTTAGGGGGACAGGGTCAGCTGTTTTTT. The V gene is TRBV11-3, the J gene TRBJ2-2; 9 bases match TRBD1. The germline CDR1 and CDR2 sequences are SGHNT and YENEEA. This CDR3 is 13 amino acids long. V dropped 1 base and J dropped 12; count of bases not matched to a gene: 3.

The CDR3 nucleotides are TGTGCCAGTAGTAACCAATACAGGGGGCGCAGGGAGCTGTTTTTT. Residues: CASSNQYRGRRELFF. The gene calls are TRBV19 and TRBJ2-2; 9 bases are shared with TRBD1. V was clipped by 4 bases and J by 9 bases; unmatched bases: 9. CDR1 is LNHDA, CDR2 SQIVND, per germline (reference sequence). The CDR3 is made up of 15 amino acids.

V and J are TRBV27 and TRBJ2-1; tentatively, D is TRBD1 (5 bases). The germline V gene encodes CDR1 MNHEY and CDR2 SMNVEV (reference sequence). The length of the CDR3 is 13 residues. The V and J ends lost 2 bases and 8 bases respectively, with 10 bases between them. CDR3 bases: TGTGCCAGCAGTTTAAGGGGCCTCGATGAGCAGTTCTTC. Translated: CASSLRGLDEQFF.

In the case of this clone: The same CDR3 can be traced to other DNA sequences in this sample. The chain recombines TRBV6-1 with TRBJ1-2; D unresolved. This CDR3 contains 13 residues. V gave up 2 bases and J gave up 0 bases, with 4 bases separating them. Per germline, CDR1 MNHNS and CDR2 SASEGT. The CDR3 DNA is TGTGCCAGCAGTGAACGGCCTAACTATGGCTACACCTTC. Protein sequence: CASSERPNYGYTF.

The V gene is TRBV19, the J gene TRBJ1-3; D ambiguous. The length of the CDR3 is 13 residues. Germline loops: CDR1 LNHDA, CDR2 SQIVND (reference sequence). Trimming removed 5 bases from V and 1 base from J, with 6 bases in between. The CDR3 loop is CASSEASGNTIYF. DNA for the CDR3: TGTGCCAGTAGTGAGGCATCTGGAAACACCATATATTTT.

This rearrangement joins TRBV6-1 to TRBJ2-7; D unclear. The germline CDR1 and CDR2 sequences are MNHNS and SASEGT. The CDR3 sequence is 14 residues long. Trimming left V 7 bases short and J 6 bases short, with 19 bases between. Here the CDR3 DNA reads TGTGCCAGCAACAAACAAGGGCCGTCCGGCGAGCAGTACTTC. Residues: CASNKQGPSGEQYF.

This clone was counted only a few times. A much more abundant neighbour one base away suggests this may be a read error. This CDR3 is also generated by other DNA sequences in the sample. The chain recombines TRBV6-1 with TRBJ2-7; no definite D call. Germline-derived CDR1 and CDR2 are MNHNS and SASEGT. The ends were cut back, 2 bases at V and 3 bases at J, with 2 bases in the middle. The CDR3 has 11 amino acids. This CDR3 is CASSEYYEQYF. The CDR3 DNA reads TGTGCCAGCAGTGAATACTACGAGCAGTACTTC.